The present T cell receptor beta chain was sequenced within a study of shared clonotypes between healthy human individuals. The germline CDR1 and CDR2 sequences are MNHEY and SMNVEV (reference sequence). The CDR3 covers 15 residues. The J segment lost 7 bases and the V segment lost 2 bases, leaving 6 bases of the junction unmatched. The assay was immunoSEQ multiplex PCR, and TCRdb's table has in-frame clones only and misses some. The sample records fewer than 150,000 clones, around two thirds being singletons. The chain employs TRBV27 and TRBJ1-5, with 9 positions matching TRBD1. The receptor's source is a woman under 40 in good health. Sequencing was performed on memory CD8+ T cells sorted from blood. The subset here: CD45RO+ cells pooled with CCR7-negative TemRA cells. The CDR3 nucleotides are TGTGCCAGCAGTTTAGTGGGGACAGGGCGACAGCCCCAGCATTTT. Translating gives CASSLVGTGRQPQHF.